The 8 T cell receptor beta chains reported below all come from one sample, sequenced in a study of blood T cell repertoires in COVID-19. Profiling relied on immunoSEQ multiplex PCR, and the TCRdb table lists in-frame clones only, not all of them. This table has tens of thousands of clones, roughly four fifths appearing once. The sequenced sample consisted of peripheral blood. Every receptor here comes from a human donor in a cohort sampled during active COVID-19.

V gene TRBV6-5 combines with J gene TRBJ2-7, with 7 bases that match TRBD2. The CDR3 has 14 residues. Germline trimming cut 6 bases from V and 2 bases from J; bases unmatched to any gene: 7. Per germline, CDR1 MNHEY and CDR2 SVGAGI. As DNA, the CDR3 is TGTGCCAGCAGAAGACAGCGGGGCCCCTACGAGCAGTACTTC. Translated: CASRRQRGPYEQYF.

This clone appeared a few times. This chain joins TRBV4-2 and TRBJ2-1; D possibly corresponds to TRBD1 (6 bases). Germline V lookup: CDR1 LGHNA, CDR2 YNFKEQ. The V and J ends lost 0 bases and 10 bases respectively, with 16 bases between them. CDR3 length: 15 residues. As DNA, the CDR3 is TGTGCCAGCAGCCAAGAGGGCAGGGGAAGCAGCGAGCAGTTCTTC. Encoded protein: CASSQEGRGSSEQFF.

V gene TRBV10-1 combines with J gene TRBJ1-1, with 8 positions matching TRBD1. The CDR3 length is 16 residues. The ends lost 1 base at V and 1 base at J; junction bases unmatched: 5. Per the germline V gene, CDR1 is WNHNN and CDR2 is SYGVQD (reference sequence). The CDR3 spells CASSEWAGGANTEAFF. Here the CDR3 DNA reads TGCGCCAGCAGTGAGTGGGCAGGGGGCGCGAACACTGAAGCTTTCTTT.

The chain is built from TRBV11-3 and TRBJ2-2; TRBD1 matches at 10 bases. V shed 1 base, J shed 4 bases, and the junction held 0 bases outside the gene matches. The CDR3 extends over 15 amino acids. Germline-derived CDR1 and CDR2 are SGHNT and YENEEA. The CDR3: CASSLGTGGTGELFF. CDR3 DNA sequence: TGTGCCAGCAGCTTAGGGACAGGGGGCACCGGGGAGCTGTTTTTT.

The chain couples TRBV13 to TRBJ1-3; D ambiguous. The V gene lost 6 bases and the J gene lost 1 base, with 4 bases spanning the gap. CDR3 length equals 12 residues. CDR1 and CDR2 (germline): PRHDT, FYEKMQ (reference sequence). The CDR3 region is CASSQSGNTIYF. The CDR3 DNA sequence: TGTGCCAGCAGTCAATCTGGAAACACCATATATTTT.

The chain is built from TRBV25-1 and TRBJ2-7; the match to TRBD2 covers 9 bases. CDR1 and CDR2 from the germline V gene are MGHDK and SYGVNS. J lost 6 bases, V lost 0 bases, and 15 bases had no gene match. This CDR3 has 18 amino acids. Here the CDR3 reads CASSEYSGGSGFGSEQYF. The CDR3 coding sequence is TGTGCCAGCAGTGAATATAGCGGGGGTTCGGGTTTTGGTTCCGAGCAGTACTTC.

The chain has TRBV19 and TRBJ1-2; D is perhaps TRBD1 (5 bases). CDR1 and CDR2 from the germline V gene are LNHDA and SQIVND (reference sequence). The CDR3 spans 17 residues. The V end lost 7 bases, the J end lost 4 bases, and 25 bases lay between the germline ends. The CDR3 DNA reads TGTGCCAGTACCGTGGCGGCCACCGAGACAGCCGGCTATGGCTACACCTTC. It encodes CASTVAATETAGYGYTF. The full variable domain, completed using reference TRBV19 and TRBJ1-2, is DGGITQSPKYLFRKEGQNVTLSCEQNLNHDAMYWYRQDPGQGLRLIYYSQIVNDFQKGDIAEGYSVSREKKESFPLTVTSAQKNPTAFYLCASTVAATETAGYGYTFGSGTRLTVV.

The genes are TRBV9 and TRBJ2-2, with D maybe TRBD2 (6 bases). This CDR3 spans 13 amino acids. With 4 bases removed from V and 5 bases from J, the gap between germline ends came to 9 bases. Germline CDR1 SGDLS, CDR2 YYNGEE. CDR3 nucleotide sequence: TGTGCCAGCAGCCAGACTAGTACCGGGGAGCTGTTTTTT. Translation gives CASSQTSTGELFF.